A selection of T cell receptor beta chains follows, all from one sample in a study of blood T cells in healthy people across ages. TCRdb reprocessed the 5' RACE reads with MiXCR, giving one entry per CDR3 protein. The repertoire has some 1.1 million distinct CDR3 sequences, 30% to 40% of them found once; the top ten carry less than 15%. The sample comprised blood. These receptors were taken from a man aged 18 to 30 in good health. CDR3s include the opening cysteine and the closing phenylalanine or tryptophan. A D gene is named only where the DNA matches it firmly. Expanded clones get a size class; other rows say once, few or many, or leave the size out.

d_call	v_call	j_call	cdr3_length	clone_size	cdr3_nt	cdr3_aa
-	TRBV10-3	TRBJ2-1	15	few	TGTGCCATCAGTGAGTTGGCAGGGGCCTACAATGAGCAGTTCTTC	CAISELAGAYNEQFF
-	TRBV3-1	TRBJ2-1	16	-	TGTGCCAGCAGCCGCGTCCCAGGGGTAGGATACAATGAGCAGTTCTTC	CASSRVPGVGYNEQFF
-	TRBV20-1	TRBJ2-3	15	few	TGCAGTGCCACCGGACACTCTTTAAGCACAGATACGCAGTATTTT	CSATGHSLSTDTQYF
TRBD2	TRBV6-2/TRBV6-3	TRBJ2-1	16	once	TGTGCCAGCACCCCTTACGGGACTAGCGGGGTTGATGAGCAGTTCTTC	CASTPYGTSGVDEQFF
-	TRBV6-2/TRBV6-3	TRBJ2-1	13	-	TGTGCCGGCAGTTACAGCGCGGACAATGAGCAGTTCTTC	CAGSYSADNEQFF
-	TRBV15	TRBJ2-1	15	-	TGTGCCACCAGCAGGAGAGAGGCCGTTTACAATGAGCAGTTCTTC	CATSRREAVYNEQFF
-	TRBV7-9	TRBJ2-1	13	-	TGTGCCAGCAGCTTAGACGGGGGACGAGCGGTGTTCTTC	CASSLDGGRAVFF
-	TRBV3-1	TRBJ1-2	16	-	TGTGCCAGCAGCCAAGATCTAGCGACGGCGGGCTATGGCTACACCTTC	CASSQDLATAGYGYTF
-	TRBV5-1	TRBJ2-3	14	many	TGCGCCAGCAGCTTCGACTCATTCACAGATACGCAGTATTTT	CASSFDSFTDTQYF
-	TRBV12-3/TRBV12-4	TRBJ1-2	13	many	TGTGCCAGCAGTGCCGACAGAAGTAATGGCTACACCTTC	CASSADRSNGYTF
-	TRBV24-1	TRBJ2-6	13	-	TGTGCCACCAGGAAATCTGGGGCCAACGTCCTGACTTTC	CATRKSGANVLTF
-	TRBV6-2/TRBV6-3	TRBJ2-3	12	-	TGTGCCAGCAGTAACCCGGAGGATACGCAGTATTTT	CASSNPEDTQYF
-	TRBV12-3/TRBV12-4	TRBJ1-5	16	few	TGTGCCAGCAGTTTTATAAACGGGGACATAGGTCAGCCCCAGCATTTT	CASSFINGDIGQPQHF
TRBD1	TRBV12-3/TRBV12-4	TRBJ1-5	20	few	TGTGCCAGCAGTTTAAGTCTAGTTAATCGGGACAGGGTTGGCAATCAGCCCCAGCATTTT	CASSLSLVNRDRVGNQPQHF
TRBD1	TRBV20-1	TRBJ2-7	14	-	TGCAGTGCTAGAGACTTCCGACAGGGAAATGAGCAGTACTTC	CSARDFRQGNEQYF
-	TRBV9	TRBJ2-1	12	-	TGTGCCAGCAGCCCCATAGCAAATGAGCAGTTCTTC	CASSPIANEQFF
TRBD1	TRBV2	TRBJ2-7	14	-	TGTGCTAGCAGTGTCGGGACAGGGTTCTACGAGCAGTACTTC	CASSVGTGFYEQYF
TRBD1	TRBV6-2/TRBV6-3	TRBJ2-3	17	-	TGTGCCAGCAGTTACTCGAAACAGGGGCCCACCACAGATACGCAGTATTTT	CASSYSKQGPTTDTQYF
-	TRBV15	TRBJ1-6	16	few	TGTGCCACCAGCCTTCCTCCCCTCGGGGATACTTCACCCCTCCACTTT	CATSLPPLGDTSPLHF
TRBD1	TRBV4-2	TRBJ1-1	17	-	TGTGCCAGCCGGGACAGGGGGACGGTAACCATGAACACTGAAGCTTTCTTT	CASRDRGTVTMNTEAFF
TRBD1	TRBV7-6	TRBJ2-1	16	few	TGTGCCAGCAGCTCCCGGACAGGGGGAACCTACAATGAGCAGTTCTTC	CASSSRTGGTYNEQFF
-	TRBV18	TRBJ1-1	14	few	TGTGCCAGCTCATCCCAGCCCATGAACACTGAAGCTTTCTTT	CASSSQPMNTEAFF
-	TRBV6-6	TRBJ1-5	15	-	TGTGCCAGCAGTTATGATCAGGCCCGCAATCAGCCCCAGCATTTT	CASSYDQARNQPQHF
TRBD1	TRBV5-6	TRBJ2-4	16	few	TGTGCCAGCAGCTCACAAGACAGGGAAACCAAAAACATTCAGTACTTC	CASSSQDRETKNIQYF
-	TRBV30	TRBJ1-2	15	-	TGTGCCTGGAGTGACGATGGACAGCATAACTATGGCTACACCTTC	CAWSDDGQHNYGYTF
-	TRBV29-1	TRBJ2-3	12	-	TGCGGCGTCTGGACGGAGGGAGATACGCAGTATTTT	CGVWTEGDTQYF
-	TRBV29-1	TRBJ2-7	13	-	TGCAGCGTCCGCCGAGGGGATGCCTACGAGCAGTACTTC	CSVRRGDAYEQYF
-	TRBV5-1	TRBJ2-1	13	many	TGCGCCAGCAGCGTCCGGGACTACAATGAGCAGTTCTTC	CASSVRDYNEQFF
-	TRBV5-6	TRBJ2-5	15	-	TGTGCCAGCAGCGCCACGGCAGGACAGCAAGAGACCCAGTACTTC	CASSATAGQQETQYF
-	TRBV7-2	TRBJ1-2	15	-	TGTGCCAGCAGCTTCGCGCGGGTAACAGGGTATGGCTACACCTTC	CASSFARVTGYGYTF
-	TRBV9	TRBJ2-1	15	-	TGTGCCAGCAACGCTAGGGGCGGTACGAGGAATGAGCAGTTCTTC	CASNARGGTRNEQFF
-	TRBV6-6	TRBJ1-1	15	few	TGTGCCAGCAGTTACTCGATGGCCCTGGACACTGAAGCTTTCTTT	CASSYSMALDTEAFF
TRBD2	TRBV29-1	TRBJ2-7	14	-	TGCAGCGTCGGATTAGCGGGGGGGCCCTACGAGCAGTACTTC	CSVGLAGGPYEQYF
-	TRBV6-2/TRBV6-3	TRBJ2-7	15	-	TGTGCCAGCAGTTACCTGCCAGGGGATGTAGGTGAGCAGTACTTC	CASSYLPGDVGEQYF
-	TRBV12-3/TRBV12-4	TRBJ1-5	17	few	TGTGCCAGCAGTCCTCGGGCAGACTCCGATAGCAATCAGCCCCAGCATTTT	CASSPRADSDSNQPQHF
TRBD1	TRBV6-2/TRBV6-3	TRBJ1-2	13	many	TGTGCCAGCAGTCAACCGGGACAGGGGTCCTACACCTTC	CASSQPGQGSYTF
TRBD2	TRBV10-3	TRBJ2-1	17	few	TGTGCCATCAGTGATCCGGGACTAGCGGGGGATTACAATGAGCAGTTCTTC	CAISDPGLAGDYNEQFF
-	TRBV13	TRBJ2-3	14	-	TGTGCCAGCAGCCCCCGGTGGGGCGCGAATACGCAGTATTTT	CASSPRWGANTQYF
-	TRBV14	TRBJ1-6	15	-	TGTGCCAGCAGCGCATTACAAGGCCGCGGTCCACCCCTCCACTTT	CASSALQGRGPPLHF
-	TRBV4-2	TRBJ1-4	19	-	TGTGCCAGCAGCCAAAGAAGAACTAGGTCGAGAGGGACTAATGAAGAACTGTTTTTT	CASSQRRTRSRGTNEELFF
-	TRBV20-1	TRBJ1-6	14	-	TGCAGTGCTAGATCCGAGCTCTATAATTCACCCCTCCACTTT	CSARSELYNSPLHF
-	TRBV7-2	TRBJ1-2	13	-	TGTGCCAGCAGCTTAGATGGGGATAATGGCTACACCTTC	CASSLDGDNGYTF
TRBD2	TRBV28	TRBJ2-3	16	-	TGTGCCAGCAGTTTTGCGGGGGGATTGAACACAGATACGCAGTATTTT	CASSFAGGLNTDTQYF
TRBD2	TRBV6-2/TRBV6-3	TRBJ2-5	13	-	TGTGCCAGCAGTTATGGGAGGGTGGAGACCCAGTACTTC	CASSYGRVETQYF
-	TRBV7-6	TRBJ2-1	15	-	TGTGCCAGCAGCTTTTGGCTCAAGGGGGACAATGAGCAGTTCTTC	CASSFWLKGDNEQFF
-	TRBV9	TRBJ2-7	16	-	TGTGCCAGCAGCGTAGACGAGGGGATGTCGCGGAACGAGCAGTACTTC	CASSVDEGMSRNEQYF
-	TRBV20-1	TRBJ2-5	13	-	TGCAGTGCTACCGAACAGATACAAGAGACCCAGTACTTC	CSATEQIQETQYF
-	TRBV18	TRBJ1-2	16	few	TGTGCCAGCTCACCAACGTTACAGAACTCTTTCCTTGGGTACACCTTC	CASSPTLQNSFLGYTF
-	TRBV9	TRBJ1-2	16	few	TGTGCCAGCAGCCCTTCGACAGCACCAGGGGACTATGGCTACACCTTC	CASSPSTAPGDYGYTF